Shown below are 18 T cell receptor beta chains from a single sample sequenced in a study of beta chain features in type 1 diabetes. Study outcomes and limitations: When Type 1 diabetes patients were examined, their TCRB CDR3s proved moderately but significantly shorter in all four CD4+ subsets.

Their cognate antigens are unknown. Expressed TCRB transcripts were sequenced because the isolated RNA had all been reverse transcribed beforehand. The protocol was immunoSEQ multiplex PCR, while the TCRdb copy is restricted to in-frame clones and leaves out a portion. Of 200,000 to 250,000 clones in the sample, approximately 15% were seen once. The source material was naive CD4+ T cells from blood. These receptor sequences come from a young man with type 1 diabetes.

This clone was seen a handful of times. The rearrangement links TRBV18 to TRBJ1-2; 10 bases map to TRBD1. The CDR3 is 13 residues long. Germline lookup yields CDR1 KGHSH and CDR2 LQKENI. V lost 3 bases, J lost 7 bases, and 2 bases stayed unmatched. CDR3 residues: CASSPGTGVGYTF. CDR3 in DNA: TGTGCCAGCTCACCCGGGACAGGGGTTGGCTACACCTTC.

The V and J genes are TRBV19 and TRBJ2-2; TRBD1 matches 9 bases. With V trimmed by 5 bases and J by 4 bases, 8 bases remained unmatched. Germline assignment: CDR1 LNHDA and CDR2 SQIVND (reference sequence). The CDR3 totals 16 residues. The CDR3 protein is CASSVGTGSGTGELFF. As DNA, the CDR3 is TGTGCCAGTAGTGTTGGGACAGGGAGCGGCACCGGGGAGCTGTTTTTT.

The table lists this clone with a few counts. The junction departs from germline at one end; a sequencing error may be responsible. This rearrangement joins TRBV4-2 to TRBJ2-1; D assignment may be TRBD1 or TRBD2 (7 bases each). The CDR3 is made up of 16 amino acids. Germline V gives CDR1 LGHNA, CDR2 YNFKEQ. In DNA form, the CDR3 reads TGTGCCAGCAGCAAAGAGGGGGCGGGAGAGTTCGATGAGCAGTTCTTC. Its translation is CASSKEGAGEFDEQFF.

This chain uses TRBV30 with TRBJ2-1, with 14 bases matching TRBD2. V lost 1 base, J lost 6 bases, and 2 bases stayed unmatched. Germline CDR1 GTSNPN, CDR2 SVGIG (reference sequence). CDR3 length: 15 amino acids. CDR3 loop: CAWSAGLAGGNEQFF. The CDR3, as DNA: TGTGCCTGGAGTGCCGGACTAGCGGGGGGCAATGAGCAGTTCTTC.

V usage is TRBV7-9 and J usage is TRBJ2-5, with 9 bases identical to TRBD2. Germline CDR1 is SEHNR and CDR2 is FQNEAQ (reference sequence). V shed 1 base, J shed 4 bases, and the junction held 1 base outside the gene matches. The CDR3 has 14 amino acids. CDR3 in amino acids: CASSLGGGAETQYF. DNA of the CDR3: TGTGCCAGCAGCTTAGGCGGGGGGGCAGAGACCCAGTACTTC.

This chain uses TRBV19 with TRBJ2-1, with D maybe TRBD1 (5 bases). Germline V lookup: CDR1 LNHDA, CDR2 SQIVND (reference sequence). The CDR3 is 13 amino acids. Trimming stripped 0 bases from V and 7 bases from J, with 7 bases between. The CDR3 loop is CASSIDSGNEQFF. CDR3 in DNA: TGTGCCAGTAGTATAGATTCAGGGAATGAGCAGTTCTTC.

A few counts support this clone. The chain recombines TRBV5-4 with TRBJ2-3, with a tentative D call TRBD2 (6 bases). V was pared by 4 bases and J by 6 bases, with 15 bases between. The CDR3 is 14 residues long. Looked up from germline, CDR1 is SGHNT and CDR2 is YYREEE (reference sequence). The CDR3 region has the DNA TGTGCCAGCAGCACGCCGACTAGTACGGATACGCAGTATTTT. Its translation: CASSTPTSTDTQYF.

The chain couples TRBV6-5 to TRBJ2-1; 7 positions agree with TRBD2. Germline V lookup: CDR1 MNHEY, CDR2 SVGAGI. This CDR3 has 15 amino acids. The trim removed 7 bases at V and 0 bases at J, leaving 6 bases unmatched. The CDR3 reads CASKPSGSSYNEQFF. The DNA of the CDR3 is TGTGCCAGCAAGCCTAGCGGAAGCTCCTACAATGAGCAGTTCTTC.

This clone turned up a few times. V gene TRBV12-5 combines with J gene TRBJ1-6; no definite D call. The CDR3 is 16 amino acids. Trimming cost V 4 bases and J 6 bases, with 16 bases left between them. Germline lookup yields CDR1 LGHNT and CDR2 FRNRAP. The chain's CDR3 is CASGSVTGKGNSPLHF. CDR3 nucleotide sequence: TGTGCTAGTGGTTCGGTGACCGGGAAGGGTAATTCACCCCTCCACTTT.

This CDR3 reads CASSPIDKTYNEQFF. Written as DNA, the CDR3 is TGTGCCAGCAGCCCGATAGACAAAACCTACAATGAGCAGTTCTTC. The rearrangement uses TRBV5-4 and TRBJ2-1; D uncertain. The CDR3 sequence is 15 residues long. The V gene's germline CDR1 is SGHNT and CDR2 YYREEE (reference sequence). V lost 4 bases and J 2 bases, leaving 13 bases between the germline ends. Full variable domain (outside the CDR3, taken from reference TRBV5-4 and TRBJ2-1): ETGVTQSPTHLIKTRGQQVTLRCSSQSGHNTVSWYQQALGQGPQFIFQYYREEENGRGNFPPRFSGLQFPNYSSELNVNALELDDSALYLCASSPIDKTYNEQFFGPGTRLTVL.

A word on this clone: Other DNA sequences in this specimen translate into the identical CDR3. V and J are TRBV5-1 and TRBJ2-7; D not resolved. Germline CDR1 reads SGHRS; CDR2 reads YFSETQ. The CDR3 has 11 residues. Trimming took off 5 bases at V and 2 bases at J, with 5 bases between the two ends. Here the CDR3 DNA reads TGCGCCAGCAGTTCCACCTACGAGCAGTACTTC. It codes for CASSSTYEQYF.

The chain links TRBV27 to TRBJ2-6, with 7 bases matching TRBD1. Germline V CDR1 and CDR2: MNHEY, SMNVEV (reference sequence). With 4 bases clipped from V and 2 bases from J, the junction kept 5 bases outside the gene matches. The CDR3 totals 16 residues. DNA of the CDR3: TGTGCCAGCAGTTCGGACAGGTTTCCTGGGGCCAACGTCCTGACTTTC. Protein product: CASSSDRFPGANVLTF.

This chain uses TRBV11-3 with TRBJ2-3; TRBD2 agrees at 7 bases. V lost 5 bases, J lost 3 bases, and 2 bases stayed unmatched. The CDR3 is 13 residues long. From germline, CDR1 is SGHNT and CDR2 YENEEA. The CDR3 DNA is TGTGCCAGCAGCCCGGGACTAACAGATACGCAGTATTTT. Its protein is CASSPGLTDTQYF.

The chain carries TRBV19 and TRBJ2-7; 7 bases align to TRBD1. V dropped 6 bases and J dropped 0; count of bases not matched to a gene: 14. Germline CDR1 and CDR2: LNHDA and SQIVND (reference sequence). This CDR3 is built from 17 residues. The CDR3 protein is CASRRDSADSSSYEQYF. The CDR3 DNA follows: TGTGCCAGTAGAAGGGACAGTGCAGATTCCAGCTCCTACGAGCAGTACTTC.

V is TRBV10-3 and J is TRBJ2-2; D might be TRBD2 (6 bases). Germline V CDR1 and CDR2: ENHRY, SYGVKD. There are 15 residues in the CDR3. Trimming left V 5 bases short and J 6 bases short, with 16 bases between. The CDR3 sequence: CAISLVVRGAGELFF. DNA for the CDR3: TGTGCCATCAGTTTAGTGGTGCGGGGAGCCGGGGAGCTGTTTTTT.

This clone has just a few counts. The chain links TRBV19 to TRBJ1-1; 8 nucleotides align to TRBD1. Unmatched junction bases numbered 7, after V lost 3 bases and J lost 1 base. The germline gives CDR1 LNHDA, CDR2 SQIVND (reference sequence). There are 16 residues in the CDR3. The CDR3 nucleotides read TGTGCCAGTAGTATGATGGTCGGACAGGGGAACACTGAAGCTTTCTTT. As protein: CASSMMVGQGNTEAFF.

In this sample, this clone turned up a few times. The V call is TRBV14, the J call TRBJ2-6, with 8 positions matching TRBD2. CDR1 and CDR2 (germline): SGHDN, FVKESK. The ends lost 5 bases at V and 2 bases at J; junction bases unmatched: 8. The CDR3 runs to 17 residues. The CDR3 coding sequence is TGTGCCAGCAGCGGTACTAGCGGAAAACCTGGGGCCAACGTCCTGACTTTC. Protein sequence: CASSGTSGKPGANVLTF.

This sequence joins TRBV29-1 and TRBJ2-4, with TRBD2 matching over 7 bases. The V and J ends lost 0 bases and 1 base, in that order; junction bases with no gene match: 9. The CDR3 length is 17 residues. CDR1 and CDR2 (germline): SQVTM, ANQGSEA. The CDR3 loop is CSVEDWRERDAKNIQYF. CDR3 DNA sequence: TGCAGCGTTGAAGATTGGAGGGAGCGGGATGCCAAAAACATTCAGTACTTC.